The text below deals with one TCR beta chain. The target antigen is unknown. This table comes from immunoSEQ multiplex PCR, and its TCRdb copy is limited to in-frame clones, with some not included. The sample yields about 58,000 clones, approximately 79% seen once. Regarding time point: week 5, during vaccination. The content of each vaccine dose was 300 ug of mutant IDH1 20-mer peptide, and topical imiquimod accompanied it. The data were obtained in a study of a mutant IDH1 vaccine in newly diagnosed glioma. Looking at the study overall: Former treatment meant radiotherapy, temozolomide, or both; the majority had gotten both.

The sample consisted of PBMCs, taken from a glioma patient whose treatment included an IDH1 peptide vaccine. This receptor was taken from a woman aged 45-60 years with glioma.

The CDR3 bases are TGTGCCAGCAGCTTAGAAGCCTGGGGGTCAGTCTCCTACGAGCAGTACTTC. This gives the protein CASSLEAWGSVSYEQYF. The chain uses TRBV7-6 and TRBJ2-7; D assignment may be TRBD1 or TRBD2 (5 bases each). The CDR3 length is 17 residues. Germline CDR1 reads SGHVS; CDR2 reads FNYEAQ. V was shortened by 1 base and J by 0 bases, with 16 bases between the two germline ends.